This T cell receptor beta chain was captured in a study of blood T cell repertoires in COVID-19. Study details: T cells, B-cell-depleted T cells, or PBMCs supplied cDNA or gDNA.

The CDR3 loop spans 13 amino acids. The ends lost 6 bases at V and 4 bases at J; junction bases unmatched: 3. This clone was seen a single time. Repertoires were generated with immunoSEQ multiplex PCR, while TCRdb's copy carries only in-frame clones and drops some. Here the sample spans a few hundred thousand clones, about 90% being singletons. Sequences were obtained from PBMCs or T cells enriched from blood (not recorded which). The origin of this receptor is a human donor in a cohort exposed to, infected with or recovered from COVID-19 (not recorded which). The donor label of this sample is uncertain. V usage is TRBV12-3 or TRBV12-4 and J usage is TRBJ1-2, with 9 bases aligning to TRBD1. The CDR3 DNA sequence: TGTGCCAGCAGGGGACAGGGAGCCTATGGCTACACCTTC. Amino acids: CASRGQGAYGYTF.